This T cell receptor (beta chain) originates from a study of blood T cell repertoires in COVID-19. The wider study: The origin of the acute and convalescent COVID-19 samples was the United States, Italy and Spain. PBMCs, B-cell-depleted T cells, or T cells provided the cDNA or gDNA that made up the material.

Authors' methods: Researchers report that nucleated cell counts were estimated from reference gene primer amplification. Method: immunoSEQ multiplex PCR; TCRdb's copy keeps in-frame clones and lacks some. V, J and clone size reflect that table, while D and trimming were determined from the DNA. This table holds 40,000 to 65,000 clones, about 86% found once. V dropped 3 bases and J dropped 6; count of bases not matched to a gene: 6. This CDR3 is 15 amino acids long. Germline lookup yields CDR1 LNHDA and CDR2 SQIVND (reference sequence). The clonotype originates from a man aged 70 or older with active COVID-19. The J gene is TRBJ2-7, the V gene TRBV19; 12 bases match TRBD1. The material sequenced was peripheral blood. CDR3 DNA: TGTGCCAGTAGTATGGGACAGGGGGCGTTCCCCGAGCAGTACTTC. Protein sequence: CASSMGQGAFPEQYF.